These T cell receptor beta chains were read from a single sample in a study of CD8 T cells in Susac syndrome. MiXCR was run by TCRdb on the immunoSEQ multiplex PCR reads, yielding one entry per CDR3 protein. This table has some 170,000 distinct CDR3 sequences, less than 95% appearing once. The sequenced sample consisted of CD4+ T cells from PBMCs. The receptors were sampled from a human donor in good health. CDR3s leave out the opening cysteine and the closing phenylalanine or tryptophan.

TRBJ2-1 | TRBV30 | AWSEVPGLNEQF
TRBJ1-2 | TRBV29-1 | SALDRNYGYT
TRBJ1-1 | TRBV4-3 | ASSQDWRGNTEAF
TRBJ2-5 | TRBV28 | ASRRTGQETQY
TRBJ2-2 | TRBV30 | AWGRSNTGELF
TRBJ1-1 | TRBV20-1 | SATLTTGTEAF
TRBJ2-1 | TRBV7-2 | ASSLDHSYNEQF
TRBJ2-2 | TRBV20-1 | SAKRTSGTGELF
TRBJ1-2 | TRBV3-1 | ASSHGGPGYT
TRBJ1-1 | TRBV7-2 | ASSPRAGAYTEAF
TRBJ2-6 | TRBV15 | ATSSYRVGANVLT
TRBJ2-1 | TRBV18 | ASSPSAQRNEQF
TRBJ2-4 | TRBV6-2/TRBV6-3 | ASSFGTSGLRTYIQY
TRBJ2-5 | TRBV6-5 | ASSYGGGSGYQETQY
TRBJ2-5 | TRBV15 | ATSRGGRVETQY
TRBJ2-7 | TRBV5-6 | ASSFWAGRSYEQY
TRBJ2-1 | TRBV30 | AWTPPELSYNEQF
TRBJ2-3 | TRBV5-6 | ASNLYPAGDTDTQY
TRBJ1-5 | TRBV20-1 | SVLTQGGNQPQH
TRBJ2-5 | TRBV3-1 | ASSQDRLAGAQETQY
TRBJ1-1 | TRBV7-9 | ASSLDLQSNTEAF
TRBJ1-2 | TRBV28 | ASRPARNGAGYT
TRBJ2-7 | TRBV28 | ASSQSAAGGEEQY
TRBJ2-3 | TRBV20-1 | SARIPQRESGDTQY
TRBJ2-1 | TRBV20-1 | SASIFASGANEQF
TRBJ2-3 | TRBV6-1 | ASSRGLAGGRSDTQY